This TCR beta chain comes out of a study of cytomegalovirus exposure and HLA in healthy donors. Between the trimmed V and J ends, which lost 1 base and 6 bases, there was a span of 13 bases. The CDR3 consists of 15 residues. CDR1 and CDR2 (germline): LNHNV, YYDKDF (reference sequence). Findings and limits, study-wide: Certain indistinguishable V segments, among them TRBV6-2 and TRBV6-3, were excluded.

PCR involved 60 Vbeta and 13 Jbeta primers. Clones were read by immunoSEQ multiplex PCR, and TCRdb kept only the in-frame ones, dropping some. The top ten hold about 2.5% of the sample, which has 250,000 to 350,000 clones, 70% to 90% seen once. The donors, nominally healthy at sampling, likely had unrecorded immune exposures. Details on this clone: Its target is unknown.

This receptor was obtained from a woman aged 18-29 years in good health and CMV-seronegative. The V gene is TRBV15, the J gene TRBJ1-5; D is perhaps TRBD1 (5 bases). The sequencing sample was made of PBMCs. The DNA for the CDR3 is TGTGCCACCAGCAGAGGAGGACAAGTAAGTCAGCCCCAGCATTTT. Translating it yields CATSRGGQVSQPQHF.